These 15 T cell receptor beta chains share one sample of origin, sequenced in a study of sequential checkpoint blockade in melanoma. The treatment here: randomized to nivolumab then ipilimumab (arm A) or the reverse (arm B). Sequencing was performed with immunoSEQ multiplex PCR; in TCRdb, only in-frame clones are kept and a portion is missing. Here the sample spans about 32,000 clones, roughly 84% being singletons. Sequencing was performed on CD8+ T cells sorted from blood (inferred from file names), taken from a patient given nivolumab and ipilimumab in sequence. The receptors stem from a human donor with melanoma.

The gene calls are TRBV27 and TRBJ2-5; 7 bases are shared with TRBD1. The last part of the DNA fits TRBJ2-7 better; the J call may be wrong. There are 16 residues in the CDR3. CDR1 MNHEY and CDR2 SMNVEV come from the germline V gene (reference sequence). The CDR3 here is CASRSLQGTRIYEQYF. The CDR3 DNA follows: TGTGCCAGCAGATCCTTACAGGGGACGAGGATATACGAGCAGTACTTC.

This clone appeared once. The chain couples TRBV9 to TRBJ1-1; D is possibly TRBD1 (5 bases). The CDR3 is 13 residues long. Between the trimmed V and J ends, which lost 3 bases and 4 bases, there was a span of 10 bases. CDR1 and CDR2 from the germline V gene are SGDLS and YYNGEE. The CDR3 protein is CASSGGGSTEAFF. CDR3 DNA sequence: TGTGCCAGCAGCGGTGGGGGGAGCACTGAAGCTTTCTTT.

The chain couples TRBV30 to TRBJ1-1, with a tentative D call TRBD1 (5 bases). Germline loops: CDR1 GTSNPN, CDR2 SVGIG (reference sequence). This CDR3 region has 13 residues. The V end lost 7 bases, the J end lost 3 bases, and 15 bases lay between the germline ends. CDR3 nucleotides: TGTGCCTCCAGAAATGTAGGGGACACTGAAGCTTTCTTT. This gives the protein CASRNVGDTEAFF. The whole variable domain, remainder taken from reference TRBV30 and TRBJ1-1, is SQTIHQWPATLVQPVGSPLSLECTVEGTSNPNLYWYRQAAGRGLQLLFYSVGIGQISSEVPQNLSASRPQDRQFILSSKKLLLSDSGFYLCASRNVGDTEAFFGQGTRLTVV.

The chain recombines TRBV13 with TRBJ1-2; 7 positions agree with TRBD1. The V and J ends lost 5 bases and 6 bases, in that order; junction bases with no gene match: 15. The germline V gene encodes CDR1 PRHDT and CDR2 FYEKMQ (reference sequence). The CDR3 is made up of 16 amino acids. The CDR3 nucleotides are TGTGCCAGCAGCCAAGGAGAGGGACAGCTCGTAAATGGCTACACCTTC. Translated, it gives CASSQGEGQLVNGYTF.

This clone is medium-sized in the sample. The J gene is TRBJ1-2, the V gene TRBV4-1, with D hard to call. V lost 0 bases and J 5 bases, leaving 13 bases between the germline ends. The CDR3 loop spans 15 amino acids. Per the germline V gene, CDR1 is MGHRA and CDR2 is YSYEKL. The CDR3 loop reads CASSQDLAPGYGYTF. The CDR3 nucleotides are TGCGCCAGCAGCCAAGATTTAGCCCCGGGGTATGGCTACACCTTC.

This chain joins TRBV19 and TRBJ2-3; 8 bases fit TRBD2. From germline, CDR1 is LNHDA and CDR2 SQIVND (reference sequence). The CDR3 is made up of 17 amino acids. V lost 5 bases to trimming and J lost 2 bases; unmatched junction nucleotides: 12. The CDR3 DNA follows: TGTGCCAGTAGTGCCGCTCCTCTAGCGGGCCTCACAGATACGCAGTATTTT. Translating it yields CASSAAPLAGLTDTQYF.

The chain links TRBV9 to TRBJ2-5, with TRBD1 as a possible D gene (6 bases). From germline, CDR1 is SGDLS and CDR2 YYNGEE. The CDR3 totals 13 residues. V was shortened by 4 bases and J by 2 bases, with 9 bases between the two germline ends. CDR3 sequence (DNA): TGTGCCAGCAGCCCAGGGGTGCAAGAGACCCAGTACTTC. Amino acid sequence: CASSPGVQETQYF.

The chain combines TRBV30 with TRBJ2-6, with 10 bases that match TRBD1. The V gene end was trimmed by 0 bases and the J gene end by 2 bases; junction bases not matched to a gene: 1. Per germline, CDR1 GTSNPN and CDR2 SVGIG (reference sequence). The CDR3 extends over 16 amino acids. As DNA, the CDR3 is TGTGCCTGGAGTGTAGGGACAGGGGCTGGGGCCAACGTCCTGACTTTC. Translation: CAWSVGTGAGANVLTF.

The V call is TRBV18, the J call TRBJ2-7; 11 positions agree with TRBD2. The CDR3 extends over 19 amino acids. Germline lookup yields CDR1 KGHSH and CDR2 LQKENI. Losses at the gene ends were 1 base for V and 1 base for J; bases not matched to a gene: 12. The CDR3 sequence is CASSPLGTSGSTPSYEQYF. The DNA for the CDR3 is TGTGCCAGCTCACCACTGGGTACTAGCGGGAGTACCCCTTCCTACGAGCAGTACTTC.

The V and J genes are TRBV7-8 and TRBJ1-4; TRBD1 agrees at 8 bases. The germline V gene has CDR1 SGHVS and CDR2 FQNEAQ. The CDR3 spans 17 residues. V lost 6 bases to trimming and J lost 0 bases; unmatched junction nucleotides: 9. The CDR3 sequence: CASSSPGTGATNEKLFF. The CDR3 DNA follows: TGTGCCAGCAGTTCCCCCGGGACAGGTGCAACTAATGAAAAACTGTTTTTT.

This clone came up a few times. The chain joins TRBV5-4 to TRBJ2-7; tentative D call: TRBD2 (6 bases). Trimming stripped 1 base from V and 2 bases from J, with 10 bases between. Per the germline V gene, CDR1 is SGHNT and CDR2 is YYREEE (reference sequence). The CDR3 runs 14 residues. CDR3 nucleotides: TGTGCCAGCAGCTTGCGGGAGAAGCCCTACGAGCAGTACTTC. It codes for CASSLREKPYEQYF.

Written as DNA, the CDR3 is TGTGCCAGCAGCTTACTAGCGGGAGGGCTCGCAGATACGCAGTATTTT. This codes for CASSLLAGGLADTQYF. The chain is built from TRBV7-9 and TRBJ2-3, with 12 bases identical to TRBD2. V gave up 2 bases and J gave up 4 bases; unmatched junction bases: 4. The CDR3 length is 16 residues. Germline lookup yields CDR1 SEHNR and CDR2 FQNEAQ (reference sequence).

CDR3 loop: CASSYDARGHDGYTF. The CDR3 DNA is TGTGCCAGCAGTTACGATGCCAGGGGGCATGATGGCTACACCTTC. V is TRBV6-5 and J is TRBJ1-2; 8 bases align to TRBD1. The CDR3 spans 15 residues. Germline CDR1 MNHEY, CDR2 SVGAGI. Unmatched junction bases numbered 8, after V lost 2 bases and J lost 6 bases.

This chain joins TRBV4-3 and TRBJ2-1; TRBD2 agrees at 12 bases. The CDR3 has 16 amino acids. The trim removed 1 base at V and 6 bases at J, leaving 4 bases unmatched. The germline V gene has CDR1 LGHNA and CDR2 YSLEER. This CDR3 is CASSQAPSGGANEQFF. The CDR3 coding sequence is TGCGCCAGCAGCCAAGCCCCTAGCGGGGGGGCCAATGAGCAGTTCTTC.

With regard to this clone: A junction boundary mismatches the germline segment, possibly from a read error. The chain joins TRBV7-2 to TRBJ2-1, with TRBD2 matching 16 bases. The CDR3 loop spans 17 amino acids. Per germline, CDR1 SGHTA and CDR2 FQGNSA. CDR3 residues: CASSSTPGLAGGNEQFF. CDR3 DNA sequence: TGCGCCAGCAGCTCCACACCGGGACTAGCGGGGGGGAATGAGCAGTTCTTC.